The sequence of this TCR beta chain was determined in a study of cytomegalovirus exposure and HLA in healthy donors. The study's findings and limits: Rarity marked most TCR sequences, yet some public TCRs occurred in many donors.

Sequencing used immunoSEQ multiplex PCR; TCRdb keeps in-frame clones, though not all of them. The sample shows around 150,000 clones, 88% of them seen only once. For this clone: Its target is unknown.

Deletions cut 6 bases from V and 3 bases from J, with 23 bases between. Germline-derived CDR1 and CDR2 are SQVTM and ANQGSEA. The CDR3 totals 16 residues. The sequenced material came from PBMCs. The TCR sequence derives from a man between 18 and 35 years old in good health and CMV-seronegative. The V call is TRBV29-1, the J call TRBJ1-2; perhaps TRBD1 as D (6 bases). As DNA, the CDR3 is TGCAGCGTCGATGGGTGGGTCGGGGCAGGGGACTATGGCTACACCTTC. Its translation: CSVDGWVGAGDYGYTF.